A selection of T cell receptor beta chains follows, all from one sample in a study of glioma-infiltrating T cells after dendritic cell vaccination. Only in-frame clones appear in the TCRdb table, and some are missing; sequencing was by immunoSEQ multiplex PCR. The sample lists over 80,000 clones, roughly 90% occurring once. Specimen: blood, collected before dendritic cell vaccination. The receptors come from a human donor with glioblastoma. The CDR3 runs from the conserved cysteine through the conserved F or W. D genes are given only for firm matches. The listing skips clone size in some rows; elsewhere it reads once, few, many or a size class.

J gene	D gene	V gene	clone size	CDR3 protein	CDR3 DNA
TRBJ1-2	TRBD1	TRBV19	.	CASSIQGGGDGYTF	TGTGCCAGTAGTATACAGGGGGGCGGCGATGGCTACACCTTC
TRBJ1-1	.	TRBV7-9	.	CASKATGLDTEAFF	TGTGCCAGCAAAGCTACGGGTTTAGACACTGAAGCTTTCTTT
TRBJ2-3	.	TRBV7-3	.	CASSTTGDTQYF	TGTGCCAGCAGCACAACAGGGGATACGCAGTATTTT
TRBJ1-2	TRBD1	TRBV10-3	.	CAISGYRGGYTF	TGTGCCATCAGCGGATACAGGGGTGGCTACACCTTC
TRBJ1-5	TRBD1	TRBV5-1	.	CASFLGDSNSNQPQHF	TGCGCCAGTTTTCTCGGGGACAGCAATAGCAATCAGCCCCAGCATTTT
TRBJ2-5	.	TRBV15	.	CATSRDRAGAGETQYF	TGTGCCACCAGCAGAGATAGGGCAGGGGCAGGGGAGACCCAGTACTTC
TRBJ2-7	TRBD1	TRBV19	.	CASSPGGRGHGYEQYF	TGTGCCAGTAGTCCAGGGGGCAGGGGCCACGGGTACGAGCAGTACTTC
TRBJ2-5	.	TRBV5-1	.	CASSLVPGPAETQYF	TGCGCCAGCAGCTTGGTTCCAGGGCCGGCCGAGACCCAGTACTTC
TRBJ2-2	TRBD2	TRBV2	once	CAIQRGVTAGELFF	TGTGCCATCCAGCGGGGGGTTACCGCCGGGGAGCTGTTTTTT
TRBJ1-3	.	TRBV9	.	CASSVVPTDAGNTIYF	TGTGCCAGCAGCGTAGTCCCGACAGATGCTGGAAACACCATATATTTT
TRBJ1-1	.	TRBV7-2	few	CASSLVGSPNTEAFF	TGTGCCAGCAGCTTAGTGGGGAGCCCGAACACTGAAGCTTTCTTT
TRBJ1-4	.	TRBV14	.	CASSQGLLKEKLFF	TGTGCCAGCAGCCAGGGACTCCTAAAGGAAAAACTGTTTTTT
TRBJ1-6	TRBD1	TRBV5-1	.	CASSLAYRGLGSPLHF	TGCGCCAGCAGCTTGGCCTACAGGGGGCTAGGTTCACCCCTCCACTTT
TRBJ1-1	.	TRBV19	.	CASAMGRNTEAFF	TGTGCCAGCGCCATGGGGCGGAACACTGAAGCTTTCTTT
TRBJ1-1	.	TRBV2	.	CATPRGSRFNTEAFF	TGTGCCACCCCAAGGGGTAGCCGTTTTAACACTGAAGCTTTCTTT
TRBJ2-7	TRBD1	TRBV4-2	.	CASSQDGLGDSAYEQYF	TGTGCCAGCAGCCAAGATGGCTTGGGGGACAGCGCCTACGAGCAGTACTTC
TRBJ1-1	.	TRBV11-2	.	CASSLELGHTEAFF	TGTGCCAGCAGCTTAGAATTGGGGCATACTGAAGCTTTCTTT
TRBJ1-6	.	TRBV30	once	CAWRDRNNSPLHF	TGTGCCTGGAGAGACAGAAATAATTCACCCCTCCACTTT
TRBJ2-3	TRBD2	TRBV27	.	CASSPQRGRFTDTQYF	TGTGCCAGCAGCCCCCAGCGGGGGCGTTTCACAGATACGCAGTATTTT
TRBJ1-2	TRBD1	TRBV6-1	.	CASSEVTGNDYGYTF	TGTGCCAGCAGTGAAGTGACAGGGAACGACTATGGCTACACCTTC
TRBJ1-6	.	TRBV30	.	CAWSARTVNSPLHF	TGTGCCTGGAGTGCGCGGACAGTAAATTCCCCCCTCCACTTT
TRBJ1-2	TRBD1	TRBV11-3	.	CASSSGQGVPYGYTF	TGTGCCAGCAGCTCCGGACAGGGGGTTCCCTATGGCTACACCTTC
TRBJ1-1	TRBD1	TRBV18	.	CASSPGQGLKGNTEAFF	TGTGCCAGCTCACCAGGACAGGGGTTGAAGGGGAACACTGAAGCTTTCTTT
TRBJ1-2	.	TRBV29-1	.	CSVPNRVNYGYTF	TGCAGCGTTCCAAACAGGGTTAACTATGGCTACACCTTC
TRBJ1-5	.	TRBV21-1	.	CASSKETAGSNQPQHF	TGTGCCAGCAGCAAAGAAACGGCGGGGAGCAATCAGCCCCAGCATTTT
TRBJ1-3	.	TRBV30	.	CAWGGDNSGNTIYF	TGTGCCTGGGGTGGGGACAACTCTGGAAACACCATATATTTT
TRBJ2-3	.	TRBV5-5	.	CASSFGGLGDTQYF	TGTGCCAGCAGCTTCGGGGGGCTTGGAGATACGCAGTATTTT
TRBJ1-1	.	TRBV2	once	CASNLVGAANTEAFF	TGTGCCAGCAACCTTGTAGGTGCGGCGAACACTGAAGCTTTCTTT
TRBJ2-7	TRBD2	TRBV4-1	once	CASSYLAVTTYEQYF	TGCGCCAGCAGCTACCTAGCGGTCACCACCTACGAGCAGTACTTC
TRBJ2-2	.	TRBV9	few	CASSVINTGELFF	TGTGCCAGCAGCGTAATAAACACCGGGGAGCTGTTTTTT
TRBJ2-5	TRBD2	TRBV7-9	.	CASSPLAGALQETQYF	TGTGCCAGCAGCCCCCTAGCGGGAGCACTCCAAGAGACCCAGTACTTC
TRBJ1-3	.	TRBV7-2	once	CASSFPLSSGNTIYF	TGTGCCAGCAGCTTCCCCCTTAGCTCTGGAAACACCATATATTTT
TRBJ1-4	.	TRBV27	.	CASSLARGSNEKLFF	TGTGCCAGCAGTTTAGCCCGAGGGTCTAATGAAAAACTGTTTTTT
TRBJ1-1	.	TRBV6-1	.	CASSDPRGGTNTEAFF	TGTGCCAGCAGTGATCCGCGGGGGGGAACGAACACTGAAGCTTTCTTT
TRBJ1-1	.	TRBV10-1	.	CASSLGGSHTEAFF	TGCGCCAGCAGCCTTGGAGGGTCTCACACTGAAGCTTTCTTT
TRBJ2-2	TRBD1	TRBV10-1	.	CASSLTGAGELFF	TGCGCCAGCAGTTTGACAGGGGCCGGGGAGCTGTTTTTT
TRBJ1-1	.	TRBV6-1	few	CASTGEDTEAFF	TGTGCCAGCACTGGGGAGGACACTGAAGCTTTCTTT
TRBJ2-5	TRBD2	TRBV4-2	.	CASSQDRGSAGAVAQYF	TGTGCCAGCAGCCAAGATAGGGGTAGCGCGGGAGCAGTGGCCCAGTACTTC
TRBJ1-1	TRBD1	TRBV7-2	.	CASRMGQGVGEAFF	TGTGCCAGCAGGATGGGACAGGGGGTTGGCGAAGCTTTCTTT
TRBJ2-3	TRBD1	TRBV29-1	.	CSEGTGRESDTQYF	TGCAGCGAGGGGACAGGGCGGGAGTCGGATACGCAGTATTTT
TRBJ2-7	TRBD1	TRBV5-1	once	CASSLTTGTGSYEQYF	TGCGCCAGCAGCTTAACTACCGGGACAGGGTCCTACGAGCAGTACTTC
TRBJ2-7	TRBD1	TRBV6-1	.	CASSPLGTGGGEQYF	TGTGCCAGCAGCCCGTTGGGGACAGGGGGAGGCGAGCAGTACTTC
TRBJ1-1	TRBD1	TRBV5-4	.	CASSLEPRTGTFF	TGTGCCAGCAGCTTGGAACCGCGGACAGGCACTTTCTTT
TRBJ2-7	TRBD2	TRBV5-1	once	CASTPPGTSTEQYF	TGCGCCAGCACCCCCCCCGGGACTAGCACCGAGCAGTACTTC
TRBJ2-2	TRBD2	TRBV5-1	.	CASSISGGQNTGELFF	TGCGCCAGCAGCATCTCGGGGGGGCAGAACACCGGGGAGCTGTTTTTT
TRBJ1-1	TRBD1	TRBV5-1	.	CASSILGQGNTEAFF	TGCGCCAGCAGCATACTGGGACAGGGGAACACTGAAGCTTTCTTT
TRBJ1-5	TRBD1	TRBV9	once	CASSVSGTGLQPQHF	TGTGCCAGCAGCGTTTCCGGGACAGGGCTTCAGCCCCAGCATTTT